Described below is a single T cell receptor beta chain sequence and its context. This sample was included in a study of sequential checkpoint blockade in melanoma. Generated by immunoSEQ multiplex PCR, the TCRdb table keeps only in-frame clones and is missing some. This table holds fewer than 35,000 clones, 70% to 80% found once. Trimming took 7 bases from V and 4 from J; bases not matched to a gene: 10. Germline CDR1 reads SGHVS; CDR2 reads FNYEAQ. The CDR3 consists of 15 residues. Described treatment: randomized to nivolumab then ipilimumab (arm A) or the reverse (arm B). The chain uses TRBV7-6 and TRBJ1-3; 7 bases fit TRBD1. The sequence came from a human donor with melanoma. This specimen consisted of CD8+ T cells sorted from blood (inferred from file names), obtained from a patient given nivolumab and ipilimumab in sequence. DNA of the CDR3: TGTGCCAGCAAACCACGGACAGGCCTAGGAAACACCATATATTTT. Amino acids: CASKPRTGLGNTIYF.